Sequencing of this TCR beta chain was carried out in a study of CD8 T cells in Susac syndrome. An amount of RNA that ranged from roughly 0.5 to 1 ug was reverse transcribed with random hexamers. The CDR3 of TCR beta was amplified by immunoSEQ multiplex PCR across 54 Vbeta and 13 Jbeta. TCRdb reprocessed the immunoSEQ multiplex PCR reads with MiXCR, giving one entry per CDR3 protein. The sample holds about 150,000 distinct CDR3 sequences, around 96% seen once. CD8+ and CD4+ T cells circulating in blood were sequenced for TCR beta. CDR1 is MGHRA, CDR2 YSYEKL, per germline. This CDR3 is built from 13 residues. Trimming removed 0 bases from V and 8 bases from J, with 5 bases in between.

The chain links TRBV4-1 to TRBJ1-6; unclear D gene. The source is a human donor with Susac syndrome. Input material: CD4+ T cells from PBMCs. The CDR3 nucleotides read TGCGCCAGCAGCCAAGAACCGGATTCACCCCTCCACTTT. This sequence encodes CASSQEPDSPLHF.